Presented here are 20 T cell receptor beta chains from one specimen sequenced in a study of breast tumors, draining lymph nodes, adjacent tissues. Axillary draining lymph nodes of breast cancer patients supplied the node samples. Using its own MiXCR run on the multiplex PCR reads, TCRdb lists one record per CDR3 protein. There are about 230,000 distinct CDR3 sequences in the sample; about a third occur only once, and approximately 1.4% lies in the top ten. The sequencing input was axillary lymph node tissue. The receptors derive from a female donor with breast cancer. Some clones in this sample may be carry-over from other donors' samples.

This clonotype was counted many times. CDR3 loop: CASSFPQGSLGSPLHF. The CDR3 DNA reads as TGCGCCAGCAGCTTCCCCCAGGGGAGTCTCGGTTCACCCCTCCACTTT. The rearrangement uses TRBV4-1 and TRBJ1-6; D perhaps matches TRBD1 (6 bases). The V gene's germline CDR1 is MGHRA and CDR2 YSYEKL. The CDR3 totals 16 residues. V lost 5 bases, J lost 9 bases, and 20 bases lay in between.

About this clonotype itself: The conserved closing phenylalanine or tryptophan is absent in this CDR3, likely reflecting a read error. The DNA is omitted, as the CDR3 cannot be located on it reliably, and the CDR3 follows TCRdb's listing. The chain links TRBV9 to TRBJ2-1. The CDR3 is 12 residues long, counting both termini. The V gene's germline CDR1 is SGDLS and CDR2 YYNGEE. The CDR3: CASSLVGQEQFV.

The V call is TRBV5-8, the J call TRBJ1-1; D is unresolved. Deletions cut 2 bases from V and 9 bases from J, with 11 bases between. Germline V gene sequence: CDR1 SGHTS, CDR2 YDEGEE. There are 12 residues in the CDR3. The CDR3 DNA reads TGTGCCAGCAGCTTAAGAGAGGCACAAGCTTTCTTT. Its translation: CASSLREAQAFF.

This clonotype was recorded at least ten times. The V gene is TRBV30, the J gene TRBJ1-2; D gene uncertain. The germline CDR1 and CDR2 sequences are GTSNPN and SVGIG (reference sequence). The CDR3 runs to 11 residues. The V gene lost 3 bases and the J gene lost 3 bases, with 5 bases spanning the gap. The CDR3 loop is CAWSRYYGYTF. The CDR3, as DNA: TGTGCCTGGAGCCGGTACTATGGCTACACCTTC.

The genes are TRBV6-6 and TRBJ1-2; D remains unclear. V dropped 6 bases and J dropped 5 bases, with 22 bases sitting between them. From germline, CDR1 is MNHNY and CDR2 SVGAGI (reference sequence). CDR3 length: 16 residues. CDR3: CASRHTPAPLTYGYTF. The CDR3 region has the DNA TGTGCCAGCAGGCATACGCCGGCACCCTTAACTTATGGCTACACCTTC.

This clonotype occurred many times. This sequence joins TRBV18 and TRBJ1-2; D is uncertain. The CDR3 extends over 15 amino acids. V lost 0 bases to trimming and J lost 0 bases, with 8 bases between them. From germline, CDR1 is KGHSH and CDR2 LQKENI. CDR3 sequence: CASSPPSRANYGYTF. CDR3 DNA sequence: TGTGCCAGCTCACCACCGTCCCGCGCTAACTATGGCTACACCTTC.

This clonotype was observed at least ten times. This chain joins TRBV11-2 and TRBJ2-1; 7 bases fit TRBD1. The CDR3 has 15 amino acids. The germline V gene encodes CDR1 SGHAT and CDR2 FQNNGV. Unmatched junction bases numbered 4, after V lost 3 bases and J lost 2 bases. In DNA, the CDR3 is TGTGCCAGCAGCTTCTCCGGGACAGCCTACAATGAGCAGTTCTTC. Translating gives CASSFSGTAYNEQFF.

V and J are TRBV6-5 and TRBJ1-1; D possibly corresponds to TRBD1 (5 bases). This CDR3 spans 15 amino acids. From germline, CDR1 is MNHEY and CDR2 SVGAGI. V was clipped by 2 bases and J by 6 bases, with 16 bases between them. The CDR3 loop reads CASSYAGAYLPEAFF. The CDR3 region has the DNA TGTGCCAGCAGTTACGCCGGGGCGTACCTCCCTGAAGCTTTCTTT.

The chain recombines TRBV9 with TRBJ2-5; 8 bases align to TRBD2. From germline, CDR1 is SGDLS and CDR2 YYNGEE. With 7 bases clipped from V and 5 bases from J, the junction kept 19 bases outside the gene matches. The CDR3 length is 17 residues. The CDR3 loop reads CASRPWGGTSDRETQYF. The CDR3 DNA sequence: TGTGCCAGCCGACCTTGGGGGGGGACTAGTGATCGGGAGACCCAGTACTTC. Complete variable domain (other parts from reference TRBV9 and TRBJ2-5): DSGVTQTPKHLITATGQRVTLRCSPRSGDLSVYWYQQSLDQGLQFLIQYYNGEERAKGNILERFSAQQFPDLHSELNLSSLELGDSALYFCASRPWGGTSDRETQYFGPGTRLLVL.

This clonotype was observed a handful of times. A much larger clone sits a single nucleotide away, making a read error possible. Since the CDR3 does not end with the conserved phenylalanine or tryptophan, this likely comes from a read error. The chain joins TRBV9 to TRBJ2-7, with D perhaps matching TRBD1 (5 bases). CDR3 length: 13 amino acids. Looked up from germline, CDR1 is SGDLS and CDR2 is YYNGEE. V lost 6 bases and J 3 bases, leaving 13 bases between the germline ends. The CDR3 region is CASISQGFYEQYS. The CDR3 bases are TGTGCCAGCATTTCCCAGGGCTTCTACGAGCAGTACTCC.

The rearrangement links TRBV5-4 to TRBJ2-1; D remains unclear. The CDR3 runs to 15 residues. V lost 0 bases to trimming and J lost 0 bases, with 7 bases between them. Per germline, CDR1 SGHNT and CDR2 YYREEE (reference sequence). CDR3 in amino acids: CASSLGTASYNEQFF. The CDR3 bases are TGTGCCAGCAGCTTGGGAACAGCCTCCTACAATGAGCAGTTCTTC.

In its sample, this clonotype was seen many times. This sequence joins TRBV5-1 and TRBJ2-3; 8 bases map to TRBD1. Trimming at V came to 7 bases and at J to 1 base, leaving 8 bases not matched to a gene. In germline, CDR1 is SGHRS, CDR2 YFSETQ. The length of the CDR3 is 15 residues. CDR3 bases: TGCGCCAGCGGGGGTCAGGGGGCCCGCACAGATACGCAGTATTTT. Translating gives CASGGQGARTDTQYF. Based on the CDR3 plus reference TRBV5-1 and TRBJ2-3, the full variable domain is KAGVTQTPRYLIKTRGQQVTLSCSPISGHRSVSWYQQTPGQGLQFLFEYFSETQRNKGNFPGRFSGRQFSNSRSEMNVSTLELGDSALYLCASGGQGARTDTQYFGPGTRLTVL.

This clonotype occurred a few times. The chain is built from TRBV12-3 or TRBV12-4 and TRBJ1-1, with D perhaps TRBD1 (5 bases). Trimming took off 3 bases at V and 2 bases at J, with 16 bases between the two ends. CDR3 length: 16 amino acids. CDR3 protein: CASSFVQAGGNTEAFF. As DNA, the CDR3 is TGTGCCAGCAGTTTCGTACAGGCGGGGGGAAACACTGAAGCTTTCTTT.

The chain employs TRBV20-1 and TRBJ2-3; no firm D call. Germline assignment: CDR1 DFQATT and CDR2 SNEGSKA (reference sequence). Trimming took off 2 bases at V and 0 bases at J, with 9 bases between the two ends. This CDR3 has 14 amino acids. The CDR3 region has the DNA TGCAGTGCTAGAAATACCCCCAGCACAGATACGCAGTATTTT. Translating gives CSARNTPSTDTQYF.

Remarks on this clonotype: This could be a read error, since a much larger clone is one nucleotide away. The rearrangement uses TRBV6-5 and TRBJ2-1; 8 bases match TRBD2. Losses at the gene ends were 6 bases for V and 10 bases for J; bases not matched to a gene: 11. Germline CDR1 MNHEY, CDR2 SVGAGI. There are 14 residues in the CDR3. The CDR3, as DNA: TGTGCCAGCAGACGGGCGGGAGGCCCGCCGGAGCAGTTCTTC. Its translation: CASRRAGGPPEQFF.

This clonotype was detected ten times or more. CDR3 DNA: TGCAGTGCTAGAAAGGGTGGGGTCCCGAACACCGGGGAGCTGTTTTTT. Protein sequence: CSARKGGVPNTGELFF. The chain is built from TRBV20-1 and TRBJ2-2, with D unclear. CDR1 and CDR2 from the germline V gene are DFQATT and SNEGSKA (reference sequence). The CDR3 is made up of 16 amino acids. V was clipped by 2 bases and J by 0 bases, with 13 bases between them.

V gene TRBV7-6 combines with J gene TRBJ1-6, with D perhaps TRBD1 (6 bases). V gave up 7 bases and J gave up 10 bases, with 17 bases separating them. The CDR3 contains 14 residues. CDR1 and CDR2 from the germline V gene are SGHVS and FNYEAQ. The DNA of the CDR3 is TGTGCCAGCAACAGGGACCCTCTCAACTCACCCCTCCACTTT. Translation gives CASNRDPLNSPLHF.

This clonotype was seen at least ten times. The J gene is TRBJ2-3, the V gene TRBV19; tentatively, D is TRBD2 (5 bases). The CDR3 totals 14 residues. With 10 bases removed from V and 3 bases from J, the gap between germline ends came to 17 bases. Germline CDR1 and CDR2: LNHDA and SQIVND (reference sequence). CDR3 in amino acids: CATRPSGSTDTQYF. The CDR3 nucleotides read TGTGCCACCCGGCCTAGTGGGAGTACAGATACGCAGTATTTT.

This clonotype was seen at least ten times. The CDR3 region is CASSRDQIYNEQFF. CDR3 nucleotides: TGCGCCAGCAGCCGGGACCAGATATACAATGAGCAGTTCTTC. The V gene is TRBV5-1, the J gene TRBJ2-1; perhaps D is TRBD1 or TRBD2 (5 bases each). The length of the CDR3 is 14 residues. V was trimmed by 4 bases and J by 4 bases, leaving 12 bases between them. The germline V gene encodes CDR1 SGHRS and CDR2 YFSETQ.

This clonotype came up many times. This chain connects TRBV20-1 to TRBJ2-7, with no clear D. The CDR3 is 15 amino acids. Trimming took off 0 bases at V and 2 bases at J, with 14 bases between the two ends. Germline assignment: CDR1 DFQATT and CDR2 SNEGSKA (reference sequence). The CDR3 loop is CSARDLRAPTYEQYF. CDR3 in DNA: TGCAGTGCTAGAGATCTAAGGGCCCCTACCTACGAGCAGTACTTC.